These T cell receptor beta chains were read from a single sample in a study of post-analysis software for immune sequencing data. One entry per CDR3 protein, called by TCRdb with MiXCR from the PCR reads. This sample carries fewer than 850,000 distinct CDR3 sequences, roughly 27% of them seen once, and the ten largest clones take about 0.5%. Sequenced material: blood. The source of these receptors is a girl under 18 with multiple sclerosis. The CDR3 runs from the conserved cysteine through the conserved F or W. The D gene is left open where the match is weak. Where a row states a size, it is once, few, many or the class of an expanded clone; other rows omit it.

>TRBJ1-2|few|NA|TRBV20-1
TGCAGTGCTAGCCGCCCCCGGGAGGGTAACTATGGCTACACCTTC
CSASRPREGNYGYTF
>TRBJ2-3|few|TRBD2|TRBV5-1
TGCGCCAGCAGCCCATCGTTGCGGGGGGGAAGCACAGATACGCAGTATTTT
CASSPSLRGGSTDTQYF
>TRBJ2-1|few|TRBD2|TRBV18
TGTGCCAGCTCCCCTAGCGGGACCTTCTCCTACAATGAGCAGTTCTTC
CASSPSGTFSYNEQFF
>TRBJ1-1|NA|TRBD1|TRBV7-2
TGTGCCAGCAGCACATCGGGACAGGTGAACACTGAAGCTTTCTTT
CASSTSGQVNTEAFF
>TRBJ2-5|few|NA|TRBV9
TGTGCCAGCAGCGGGGGGGACGGGGGCTACGGGGAGACCCAGTACTTC
CASSGGDGGYGETQYF
>TRBJ1-2|NA|TRBD1|TRBV5-8
TGTGCCAGCAGCGTCGGGACAGCCTATGGCTACACCTTC
CASSVGTAYGYTF
>TRBJ2-7|few|TRBD1|TRBV3-1
TGTGCCAGCAGCCACAGGGGGCAAGTTTCCTACGAGCAGTACTTC
CASSHRGQVSYEQYF
>TRBJ2-1|few|NA|TRBV25-1
TGTGCCAGCTCAGCGGGTCAAGCCTACAATGAGCAGTTCTTC
CASSAGQAYNEQFF
>TRBJ2-4|few|TRBD2|TRBV20-1
TGCAGTGCGCTGGACACTAGCGGGAGATCTTTCGGAGGGAACATTCAGTACTTC
CSALDTSGRSFGGNIQYF
>TRBJ2-5|NA|TRBD2|TRBV20-1
TGCAGTGCTAGTTCGGGAGGGCGAGAGACCCAGTACTTC
CSASSGGRETQYF
>TRBJ2-5|NA|TRBD2|TRBV5-6
TGTGCCAGCAGCTGGACCACTAGCGGGGGGGCAGAGACCCAGTACTTC
CASSWTTSGGAETQYF
>TRBJ2-5|many|TRBD1|TRBV5-1
TGTGCCAGCAGCTTAGCCGGGACAGACCAAGAGACCCAGTACTTC
CASSLAGTDQETQYF
>TRBJ2-7|NA|NA|TRBV25-1
TGTGCCAGCAGGGCCCCCAGCACGAGCACCTACGAGCAGTACTTC
CASRAPSTSTYEQYF
>TRBJ2-3|NA|NA|TRBV27
TGTGCCAGCAGTTTACCTTCTAGCACAGATACGCAGTATTTT
CASSLPSSTDTQYF
>TRBJ2-5|few|NA|TRBV29-1
TGCAGCGTGGGGACGGCCGTGGGGCAGTACTTC
CSVGTAVGQYF
>TRBJ2-3|few|NA|TRBV12-5
TGTGCTAGTGGTTTGGTGGGAGACCTCACAGATACGCAGTATTTT
CASGLVGDLTDTQYF
>TRBJ1-2|NA|NA|TRBV4-1
TGCGCCAGCAGCCCCTGGGAGGGGCGCAGCCGTGCGGATGGCTACACCTTC
CASSPWEGRSRADGYTF
>TRBJ2-5|once|TRBD2|TRBV7-2
TGTGCCAGCAGACGAGCGACTAGCGGGGGGGCAGGGGAGACCCAGTACTTC
CASRRATSGGAGETQYF
>TRBJ1-5|NA|NA|TRBV20-1
TGCAGTGCTAGTTCCGGGGGACAGCCCCAGCATTTT
CSASSGGQPQHF
>TRBJ2-7|NA|NA|TRBV4-3
TGCGCCAGCAGCCAAGCCCGGGCTAGCGCCTCCTACGAGCAGTACTTC
CASSQARASASYEQYF
>TRBJ2-3|NA|TRBD1|TRBV7-2
TGTGCCAGCAGCTTCGAACCGACGACAGGGGACCTAGAGGATACGCAGTATTTT
CASSFEPTTGDLEDTQYF
>TRBJ2-3|NA|TRBD2|TRBV10-3
TGTGCTATCAGTGAGTCGGGCCTAGCGGAGAGCACAGATACGCAGTATTTT
CAISESGLAESTDTQYF
>TRBJ2-4|many|TRBD1|TRBV20-1
TGCAGTGCAAGAAGGGGACAGGGGATCGACATTCAGTACTTC
CSARRGQGIDIQYF
>TRBJ1-2|NA|NA|TRBV4-3
TGCGCCAGCAGCGGAGGGAGTGGCTACACCTTC
CASSGGSGYTF
>TRBJ2-1|NA|TRBD2|TRBV11-1
TGTGCCAGCAACTTCCGACTAGCGGGGGGGCATAATGAGCAGTTCTTC
CASNFRLAGGHNEQFF
>TRBJ2-4|NA|TRBD2|TRBV11-2
TGTGCCAGCAGCTCCGCGGGGGGGCCGGTCAAAAACATTCAGTACTTC
CASSSAGGPVKNIQYF
>TRBJ2-7|few|NA|TRBV5-1
TGCGCCAGCAGAGGACAACCTTCGGGACGCAAACGGGCCGAGCAGTACTTC
CASRGQPSGRKRAEQYF
>TRBJ2-6|few|NA|TRBV6-2/TRBV6-3
TGTGCCAGCAACCACGGGGGCTCTGGGGCCAACGTCCTGACTTTC
CASNHGGSGANVLTF
>TRBJ2-7|few|NA|TRBV4-3
TGCGCCAGCAGCCAAGCACAGGGCCTAGCCTACGAGCAGTACTTC
CASSQAQGLAYEQYF
>TRBJ2-1|NA|TRBD1|TRBV12-3/TRBV12-4
TGTGCCAGCAGTTTTAGCAGGGGGCTAAGCTCCTACAATGAGCAGTTCTTC
CASSFSRGLSSYNEQFF
>TRBJ1-2|NA|NA|TRBV6-1
TGTGCCAGCGTGAGGGGGAACGTTGGTGGCTACACCTTC
CASVRGNVGGYTF
>TRBJ2-7|many|TRBD1|TRBV2
TGTGCCAGCAGTGAGACAGGGGTATACGAGCAGTACTTC
CASSETGVYEQYF
>TRBJ2-1|few|NA|TRBV27
TGTGCCAGCAGTTTTAGTGTCGGGCGTAGCTCCTACAATGAGCAGTTCTTC
CASSFSVGRSSYNEQFF
>TRBJ2-3|NA|NA|TRBV6-1
TGTGCCAGCAGTGAAGAAGACCCCAGGATCCCAGATACGCAGTATTTT
CASSEEDPRIPDTQYF
>TRBJ2-7|NA|NA|TRBV9
TGTGCCAGCAGCGCTCGTAGCCAACCCGCGGACGAGCAGTACTTC
CASSARSQPADEQYF
>TRBJ2-1|few|TRBD2|TRBV5-6
TGTGCCAGCAAATCCTGGGGGGGGATGGGCAATGAGCAGTTCTTC
CASKSWGGMGNEQFF
>TRBJ1-2|many|NA|TRBV7-2
TGTGCCAGCAGCGCGCAGTCCCTACCGTCTGAAGGAAAGGGCTACACCTTC
CASSAQSLPSEGKGYTF
>TRBJ1-1|NA|TRBD1|TRBV5-1
TGCGCCAGCAGCTGGACAGGCGGGGGGATGAACACTGAAGCTTTCTTT
CASSWTGGGMNTEAFF
>TRBJ1-2|NA|NA|TRBV4-1
TGCGCCAGCAGCCAAGCAGGGAACTATGGCTACACCTTC
CASSQAGNYGYTF
>TRBJ2-1|NA|NA|TRBV27
TGTGCCAGCAGTTTTAAGAGCGGCAATGAGCAGTTCTTC
CASSFKSGNEQFF
>TRBJ2-2|NA|TRBD2|TRBV7-2
TGTGCCAGCCGGGAGGGCGGGCGTAACACCGGGGAGCTGTTTTTT
CASREGGRNTGELFF
>TRBJ2-5|many|NA|TRBV6-5
TGTGCCAGCAGTTACTCATCCCCACAGGCCCAGTACTTC
CASSYSSPQAQYF